The clone carrying this T cell receptor beta chain was seen a few times. The source of the sample is a study of blood T cell repertoires in COVID-19. Study-wide context: Sources were T cells, B-cell-depleted T cells, or PBMCs; the material itself was cDNA or gDNA.

In the study's own analysis: Amplified reference gene primers provided the basis for estimating nucleated cell counts. Sequencing was performed with immunoSEQ multiplex PCR; in TCRdb, only in-frame clones are kept and a portion is missing. D and trimming were read from the DNA, whereas the V and J calls and clone size are those reported in that table. The sample yields 300,000 or so clones, 85% seen once. Sequenced sample: peripheral blood. This receptor was obtained from a woman aged 50 to 60 with active or convalescent COVID-19.

CDR3 sequence reads: CASSSILAGGPVASTDTQYF. As DNA, the CDR3 is TGTGCCAGCAGTTCGATACTAGCGGGAGGGCCGGTGGCAAGCACAGATACGCAGTATTTT. The chain joins TRBV28 to TRBJ2-3; 13 bases match TRBD2. V lost 4 bases, J lost 0 bases, and 13 bases stayed unmatched. The germline CDR1 and CDR2 sequences are MDHEN and SYDVKM. The CDR3 is 20 amino acids.